This T cell receptor beta chain was retrieved from a study of blood T cell repertoires in COVID-19. About the research overall: Some COVID-19 samples were acute and others convalescent; all came from the United States, Italy and Spain.

Per the study methods: Reference gene primer amplification gave nucleated cell count estimates. Produced via immunoSEQ multiplex PCR; TCRdb's table is partial and in-frame only. V and J calls and clone size follow that table, whereas D and trimming were derived from the DNA. The data contain about 87,000 clones, 70% to 85% of them seen just once; the ten biggest clones take up about 4.2%. Unmatched junction bases numbered 6, after V lost 3 bases and J lost 2 bases. Germline lookup yields CDR1 WSHSY and CDR2 SAAADI. The CDR3 consists of 15 residues. This chain uses TRBV10-2 with TRBJ2-7, with 8 bases that match TRBD1. Material: peripheral blood. The TCR was taken from a woman aged 50 to 60 with acute or convalescent COVID-19. CDR3 protein: CASSDTGTGTYEQYF. The DNA of the CDR3 is TGCGCCAGCAGTGATACCGGGACAGGCACCTACGAGCAGTACTTC.